These 18 T cell receptor beta chains were all obtained from the same sample, sequenced in a study of T cells after yellow fever vaccination. TCRdb reprocessed the 5' RACE reads with MiXCR, giving one entry per CDR3 protein. The data contain 450,000 to 600,000 distinct CDR3 sequences, roughly a sixth of them singletons. This sample comprised PBMCs, obtained 5 days after the first yellow fever vaccination. The receptors come from a man aged 18 to 30 who received the YFV17D yellow fever vaccine.

This clonotype occurred a few times. The chain employs TRBV24-1 and TRBJ2-2; D uncertain. Trimming pared 6 bases from V and 1 base from J, leaving 8 bases between. CDR3 length equals 14 residues. Germline CDR1 and CDR2: KGHDR and SFDVKD. The CDR3 DNA sequence: TGTGCCACCAGTTCACAGTTGAACACCGGGGAGCTGTTTTTT. Translation gives CATSSQLNTGELFF.

This clonotype was counted a few times. The chain recombines TRBV27 with TRBJ2-2; unclear D gene. The CDR3 has 15 residues. Trimming removed 5 bases at V and 5 bases at J, with 15 bases between. Germline V gene lookup returns CDR1 MNHEY and CDR2 SMNVEV (reference sequence). CDR3 sequence: CASSPPAVPTGELFF. CDR3 sequence (DNA): TGTGCCAGCAGTCCCCCGGCAGTCCCGACCGGGGAGCTGTTTTTT.

This clonotype was detected only a few times. DNA of the CDR3: TGTGCCAGCAGTTTAGCCACGGCCACATATGGCTACACCTTC. Protein sequence: CASSLATATYGYTF. The chain links TRBV12-3 or TRBV12-4 to TRBJ1-2; D unclear. The CDR3 spans 14 residues. Trimming pared 0 bases from V and 5 bases from J, leaving 10 bases between.

This clonotype was seen only a few times. The rearrangement links TRBV5-1 to TRBJ2-3, with no clear D. Trimming took off 3 bases at V and 0 bases at J, with 14 bases between the two ends. Germline V CDR1 and CDR2: SGHRS, YFSETQ. The length of the CDR3 is 16 residues. For the CDR3, the DNA is TGCGCCAGCAGCTACCCCGGCCGGGCTAGCACAGATACGCAGTATTTT. Its translation: CASSYPGRASTDTQYF.

This clonotype came up a few times. V gene TRBV30 combines with J gene TRBJ2-2; the match to TRBD1 covers 9 bases. This CDR3 has 14 amino acids. Germline V gene sequence: CDR1 GTSNPN, CDR2 SVGIG (reference sequence). Unmatched junction bases numbered 2, after V lost 0 bases and J lost 6 bases. This CDR3 is CAWSVRQGAGELFF. CDR3 nucleotides: TGTGCCTGGAGTGTACGACAGGGGGCCGGGGAGCTGTTTTTT.

This clonotype was counted only a few times. The J gene is TRBJ2-5, the V gene TRBV18; D may be TRBD1 (5 bases). This CDR3 comprises 13 residues. Germline values: CDR1 KGHSH, CDR2 LQKENI. Trimming removed 6 bases from V and 5 bases from J, with 13 bases in between. This CDR3 is CASSAGIGETQYF. For the CDR3, the DNA is TGTGCCAGCTCTGCAGGGATTGGGGAGACCCAGTACTTC. Based on the CDR3 plus reference TRBV18 and TRBJ2-5, the full variable domain is NAGVMQNPRHLVRRRGQEARLRCSPMKGHSHVYWYRQLPEEGLKFMVYLQKENIIDESGMPKERFSAEFPKEGPSILRIQQVVRGDSAAYFCASSAGIGETQYFGPGTRLLVL.

This chain joins TRBV5-1 and TRBJ2-1, with 9 nucleotides matching TRBD2. Germline CDR1 SGHRS, CDR2 YFSETQ. V was clipped by 4 bases and J by 5 bases; unmatched bases: 10. CDR3 size: 16 residues. The CDR3 region is CASSPTAGGSDNEQFF. The CDR3 coding sequence is TGCGCCAGCAGCCCCACCGCGGGGGGGTCGGACAATGAGCAGTTCTTC. Full variable domain (missing parts from reference TRBV5-1 and TRBJ2-1): KAGVTQTPRYLIKTRGQQVTLSCSPISGHRSVSWYQQTPGQGLQFLFEYFSETQRNKGNFPGRFSGRQFSNSRSEMNVSTLELGDSALYLCASSPTAGGSDNEQFFGPGTRLTVL.

This clonotype was detected only a few times. J is TRBJ1-1 and V is TRBV12-3 or TRBV12-4; D uncertain. Trimming took 5 bases from V and 6 from J, leaving 10 bases between them. CDR3 length: 12 amino acids. CDR3 sequence reads: CASSPVLPEAFF. Written as DNA, the CDR3 is TGTGCCAGCAGTCCCGTGCTCCCTGAAGCTTTCTTT.

This clonotype has only a few counts. This chain connects TRBV6-5 to TRBJ1-6; D is perhaps TRBD1 (5 bases). The CDR3 sequence is 14 residues long. The germline V gene encodes CDR1 MNHEY and CDR2 SVGAGI. Trimming removed 3 bases at V and 8 bases at J, with 11 bases between. The CDR3 sequence: CASSYWGEDSPLHF. In DNA form, the CDR3 reads TGTGCCAGCAGTTATTGGGGGGAGGATTCACCCCTCCACTTT.

The chain combines TRBV2 with TRBJ1-2, with D perhaps matching TRBD1 (6 bases). CDR3 length: 15 residues. The germline V gene encodes CDR1 SNHLY and CDR2 FYNNEI. With 6 bases removed from V and 4 bases from J, the gap between germline ends came to 18 bases. This CDR3 reads CASRIQGTPGYGYTF. The DNA of the CDR3 is TGTGCCAGCAGGATACAGGGCACACCCGGCTATGGCTACACCTTC.

The V gene is TRBV6-2 or TRBV6-3, the J gene TRBJ2-2, with D possibly matching TRBD1 (6 bases). The CDR3 has 13 amino acids. CDR1 is MNHEY, CDR2 SVGEGT, per germline. V lost 6 bases and J 6 bases, leaving 11 bases between the germline ends. The CDR3 DNA follows: TGTGCCAGCAGCCGTCAGGGGCCCGGGGAGCTGTTTTTT. Its protein product is CASSRQGPGELFF.

V and J are TRBV5-1 and TRBJ1-5; perhaps TRBD1 as D (5 bases). Germline lookup yields CDR1 SGHRS and CDR2 YFSETQ. This CDR3 comprises 15 residues. The germline V and J ends were trimmed by 4 bases and 6 bases, with 17 bases remaining between them. The CDR3 here is CASSLDGRQIQPQHF. The DNA of the CDR3 is TGCGCCAGCAGCCTGGACGGACGACAGATTCAGCCCCAGCATTTT.

This clonotype showed up just a few times. V gene TRBV6-1 combines with J gene TRBJ2-2; 11 nucleotides match TRBD2. The CDR3 runs to 15 residues. The V segment lost 4 bases and the J segment 4 bases; nucleotides outside the gene matches: 2. The germline CDR1 and CDR2 sequences are MNHNS and SASEGT. The CDR3 here is CASSASGGPTGELFF. For the CDR3, the DNA is TGTGCCAGCAGTGCTAGCGGGGGGCCCACCGGGGAGCTGTTTTTT.

This clonotype showed up just a few times. The rearrangement links TRBV7-2 to TRBJ2-7, with 8 bases aligning to TRBD1. The CDR3 sequence is 16 residues long. Trimming removed 3 bases from V and 12 bases from J; junction bases left unmatched: 19. CDR1 and CDR2 from the germline V gene are SGHTA and FQGNSA. The DNA of the CDR3 is TGTGCCAGCAGCTTTCGGACAGGGTCCCCCACATTACGAGGGTACGTC. Its translation is CASSFRTGSPTLRGYV.

V and J are TRBV7-9 and TRBJ1-6; TRBD1 matches 7 bases. The germline V gene encodes CDR1 SEHNR and CDR2 FQNEAQ (reference sequence). Trimming cost V 3 bases and J 9 bases; bases outside gene matches: 5. The CDR3 sequence is 14 residues long. CDR3 coding DNA: TGTGCCAGCAGCTTCGTAGGGGGCGCTTCACCCCTCCACTTT. It encodes CASSFVGGASPLHF.

The CDR3 loop reads CASSRRTTASTDTQYF. The DNA of the CDR3 is TGTGCCAGCAGCCGCCGGACTACTGCTAGCACAGATACGCAGTATTTT. The chain recombines TRBV7-8 with TRBJ2-3, with D perhaps matching TRBD2 (6 bases). CDR1 and CDR2 from the germline V gene are SGHVS and FQNEAQ. The CDR3 is 16 residues long. Deletions cut 5 bases from V and 0 bases from J, with 15 bases between.

V usage is TRBV7-6 and J usage is TRBJ2-7, with 7 bases lining up with TRBD1. Germline V gene sequence: CDR1 SGHVS, CDR2 FNYEAQ. The CDR3 is made up of 13 amino acids. J gave up 5 bases and V 5 bases, and 6 bases lay outside the gene matches. The DNA for the CDR3 is TGTGCCAGCAGCAAAGGACAGGTTGACGAGCAGTACTTC. It is translated as CASSKGQVDEQYF.

The rearrangement uses TRBV29-1 and TRBJ2-3, with D possibly matching TRBD2 (5 bases). This CDR3 contains 13 residues. Germline V gives CDR1 SQVTM, CDR2 ANQGSEA. V dropped 4 bases and J dropped 4 bases, with 12 bases sitting between them. CDR3 residues: CSVGMDFADTQYF. CDR3 bases: TGCAGCGTTGGGATGGACTTTGCAGATACGCAGTATTTT.